The T cell receptor beta chain described here comes from a study of cytomegalovirus exposure and HLA in healthy donors. Germline V gives CDR1 SNHLY, CDR2 FYNNEI. Between the trimmed V and J ends, which lost 3 bases and 7 bases, there was a span of 19 bases. The length of the CDR3 is 15 residues. Among the donors, all were healthy bone marrow donors. With 60 Vbeta and 13 Jbeta primers, the PCR was carried out. Profiled with immunoSEQ multiplex PCR; TCRdb holds only in-frame clones, not every one. The sample records about 200,000 clones, approximately 78% being singletons. The sequencing input was PBMCs. This chain connects TRBV2 to TRBJ2-7, with D maybe TRBD1 (5 bases). This sequence originates from a male donor in good health and CMV-seronegative. The CDR3 spells CASSEGRLLNTEQYF. CDR3 DNA sequence: TGTGCCAGCAGTGAGGGGCGGCTCTTAAATACGGAGCAGTACTTC.